The 24 T cell receptor beta chains below come from one sample, sequenced in a study of cytomegalovirus exposure and HLA in healthy donors. 13 Jbeta primers and 60 Vbeta primers were used for the PCR. TCRdb's copy holds only in-frame clones and misses some; the assay was immunoSEQ multiplex PCR. The sample shows roughly 100,000 clones, about an eighth of them seen only once. The sample comprised PBMCs. Receptor source: a man aged 35 to 55 in good health and CMV-seropositive.

This clone was counted between two and nine times. This rearrangement joins TRBV7-9 to TRBJ1-2; 7 positions agree with TRBD1. Germline V gene sequence: CDR1 SEHNR, CDR2 FQNEAQ (reference sequence). V gave up 3 bases and J gave up 6 bases; unmatched junction bases: 4. The CDR3 is made up of 13 amino acids. This CDR3 reads CASSFGQADGYTF. The CDR3 nucleotides read TGTGCCAGCAGCTTTGGACAGGCGGATGGCTACACCTTC.

This clone has only a few counts. The chain uses TRBV5-5 and TRBJ1-4; possibly TRBD1 for D (6 bases). The CDR3 is made up of 19 amino acids. With 4 bases removed from V and 12 bases from J, the gap between germline ends came to 34 bases. Germline lookup yields CDR1 SGHKS and CDR2 YYEKEE (reference sequence). The CDR3 loop is CASSQPGGAWGGLTSELFF. CDR3 coding DNA: TGTGCCAGCAGCCAGCCGGGGGGGGCTTGGGGCGGACTTACCTCGGAACTGTTTTTT.

This clone was counted only a few times. The chain combines TRBV7-2 with TRBJ2-5, with TRBD2 matching over 7 bases. The V gene's germline CDR1 is SGHTA and CDR2 FQGNSA. J lost 8 bases, V lost 1 base, and 13 bases had no gene match. The CDR3 is made up of 16 amino acids. The CDR3 sequence is CASSLGLADLGGTQYF. The DNA of the CDR3 is TGTGCCAGCAGCTTAGGTCTAGCGGACCTGGGAGGCACCCAGTACTTC.

This clone came up a few times. The chain's CDR3 is CASSESEGPEAFF. DNA of the CDR3: TGCGCCAGCAGTGAGTCGGAGGGGCCTGAAGCTTTCTTT. The J gene is TRBJ1-1, the V gene TRBV10-1; maybe TRBD1 (5 bases). The V end lost 0 bases, the J end lost 6 bases, and 8 bases lay between the germline ends. The CDR3 length is 13 residues. Germline CDR1 reads WNHNN; CDR2 reads SYGVQD (reference sequence).

This clone was observed a handful of times. The V and J genes are TRBV27 and TRBJ1-2; D possibly corresponds to TRBD1 (5 bases). CDR1 is MNHEY and CDR2 is SMNVEV in the germline V gene (reference sequence). This CDR3 spans 15 amino acids. V lost 0 bases and J lost 2, with 10 bases in between. This chain's CDR3 is CASSLSPGINYGYTF. CDR3 sequence (DNA): TGTGCCAGCAGTTTATCTCCAGGGATCAACTATGGCTACACCTTC.

Points on this clone: Other DNA sequences in this sample translate to the same CDR3. This chain uses TRBV5-1 with TRBJ2-2; D uncertain. Trimming took off 0 bases at V and 0 bases at J, with 6 bases between the two ends. Germline-derived CDR1 and CDR2 are SGHRS and YFSETQ. The CDR3 covers 15 residues. CDR3 in amino acids: CASSLDSPNTGELFF. Written as DNA, the CDR3 is TGCGCCAGCAGCTTGGACAGCCCGAACACCGGGGAGCTGTTTTTT.

This chain joins TRBV13 and TRBJ2-7; TRBD1 agrees at 11 bases. V was clipped by 5 bases and J by 7 bases; unmatched bases: 7. The V gene's germline CDR1 is PRHDT and CDR2 FYEKMQ (reference sequence). The CDR3 has 14 amino acids. CDR3 loop: CASSRGQGVREQYF. CDR3 in DNA: TGTGCCAGCAGCCGGGGACAGGGGGTAAGAGAGCAGTACTTC.

The chain employs TRBV15 and TRBJ2-3; 10 nucleotides match TRBD2. Trimming cost V 3 bases and J 6 bases; bases outside gene matches: 9. Germline V gene data show CDR1 as LNHNV and CDR2 as YYDKDF (reference sequence). This CDR3 has 16 amino acids. The CDR3 coding sequence is TGTGCCACCAGCAGCGGTTCTAGCGGGAGATGGGATACGCAGTATTTT. Its translation is CATSSGSSGRWDTQYF.

The CDR3 sequence: CASSVDQPQHF. The DNA for the CDR3 is TGTGCCAGCAGTGTCGATCAGCCCCAGCATTTT. The chain has TRBV6-1 and TRBJ1-5, with D unclear. The CDR3 runs to 11 residues. CDR1 and CDR2 from the germline V gene are MNHNS and SASEGT. The V end was cut by 4 bases, the J end by 5 bases, with 3 bases between.

The V gene is TRBV4-3, the J gene TRBJ2-1; unclear D gene. V lost 1 base and J lost 4, with 17 bases in between. CDR3 size: 17 residues. Germline CDR1 LGHNA, CDR2 YSLEER. The CDR3, as DNA: TGCGCCAGCAGCCAAGGCTTCCTTCGACTGCAATACAATGAGCAGTTCTTC. Translation: CASSQGFLRLQYNEQFF.

This chain uses TRBV7-2 with TRBJ2-5; D is unresolved. The J call could be wrong; TRBJ2-7 is a better fit for the DNA end. The germline V gene has CDR1 SGHTA and CDR2 FQGNSA. The CDR3 is 14 residues long. CDR3 sequence reads: CASSFSESSYEQYF. The CDR3 DNA reads TGTGCCAGCAGCTTCAGCGAGAGCTCCTACGAGCAGTACTTC.

This clone was seen more than once but under ten times. The chain links TRBV19 to TRBJ1-2, with D maybe TRBD1 (6 bases). Germline V gives CDR1 LNHDA, CDR2 SQIVND (reference sequence). Trimming stripped 7 bases from V and 0 bases from J, with 18 bases between. The CDR3 spans 16 residues. The chain's CDR3 is CASNDFGTPSNYGYTF. Here the CDR3 DNA reads TGTGCCAGTAATGACTTCGGGACACCCTCTAACTATGGCTACACCTTC.

CDR3 DNA: TGTGCCAGCAGCTTATCTACGGACACATTCTATGGCTACACCTTC. Residues: CASSLSTDTFYGYTF. The rearrangement uses TRBV7-9 and TRBJ1-2, with D possibly being TRBD1 (5 bases). The V end was cut by 2 bases, the J end by 4 bases, with 14 bases between. The germline gives CDR1 SEHNR, CDR2 FQNEAQ (reference sequence). This CDR3 comprises 15 residues.

In regard to this clone: In the same sample, other DNA sequences code for this CDR3. V usage is TRBV27 and J usage is TRBJ2-7; no clear D. Trimming took 2 bases from V and 2 from J, leaving 7 bases between them. The CDR3 has 13 amino acids. Per germline, CDR1 MNHEY and CDR2 SMNVEV (reference sequence). CDR3 region: CASSLGLAYEQYF. CDR3 nucleotide sequence: TGTGCCAGCAGTTTAGGTTTAGCCTACGAGCAGTACTTC.

The DNA for the CDR3 is TGCGCCAGCAGCTTGACAGGAACGGCGAATGAGCAGTTCTTC. It codes for CASSLTGTANEQFF. This chain links TRBV5-1 with TRBJ2-1; D might be TRBD1 (5 bases). There are 14 residues in the CDR3. V dropped 1 base and J dropped 7 bases, with 12 bases sitting between them. Germline assignment: CDR1 SGHRS and CDR2 YFSETQ.

This clone was detected only a few times. CDR3 amino acids: CSAGGSSYNEQFF. The CDR3, as DNA: TGCAGCGCGGGTGGGAGCTCCTACAATGAGCAGTTCTTC. The chain couples TRBV29-1 to TRBJ2-1; a possible D gene is TRBD2 (5 bases). Germline V gene sequence: CDR1 SQVTM, CDR2 ANQGSEA. V was shortened by 7 bases and J by 0 bases, with 10 bases between the two germline ends. The CDR3 covers 13 residues.

The V gene is TRBV4-1, the J gene TRBJ1-4; TRBD1 agrees at 10 bases. V lost 2 bases and J lost 16; bases outside the gene matches: 16. Germline CDR1 is MGHRA and CDR2 is YSYEKL. The CDR3 has 16 amino acids. Here the CDR3 reads CASSQTGTGEDQNPFF. The CDR3 nucleotides are TGCGCCAGCAGCCAAACAGGGACAGGGGAGGACCAAAACCCGTTTTTT.

V usage is TRBV9 and J usage is TRBJ2-7; 12 bases are shared with TRBD2. Losses at the gene ends were 7 bases for V and 6 bases for J; bases not matched to a gene: 8. The CDR3 length is 14 residues. Germline CDR1 SGDLS, CDR2 YYNGEE. Written as DNA, the CDR3 is TGTGCCAGCGGTCCTAGCGGGAGGGCGGGCGAGCAGTACTTC. Translation: CASGPSGRAGEQYF.

The chain joins TRBV7-8 to TRBJ2-5, with D unclear. The V end was cut by 4 bases, the J end by 3 bases, with 12 bases between. Germline V gene lookup returns CDR1 SGHVS and CDR2 FQNEAQ. The CDR3 spans 14 residues. CDR3 amino acids: CASSSRQAKETQYF. For the CDR3, the DNA is TGTGCCAGCAGCTCCCGCCAGGCAAAAGAGACCCAGTACTTC.

This rearrangement joins TRBV2 to TRBJ2-5, with 7 bases lining up with TRBD2. This CDR3 contains 14 residues. V shed 7 bases, J shed 5 bases, and the junction held 10 bases outside the gene matches. Germline V gene sequence: CDR1 SNHLY, CDR2 FYNNEI. CDR3 in DNA: TGTGCCAGCACCGCCGGCGGGAGTGCGGAGACCCAGTACTTC. Encoded protein: CASTAGGSAETQYF.

This chain links TRBV5-1 with TRBJ1-1, with 9 bases aligning to TRBD1. The CDR3 has 16 amino acids. From germline, CDR1 is SGHRS and CDR2 YFSETQ. V was clipped by 0 bases and J by 1 base; unmatched bases: 4. CDR3 nucleotides: TGCGCCAGCAGCTTGGGGTGGACAGGGGCGAACACTGAAGCTTTCTTT. Protein product: CASSLGWTGANTEAFF.

The V call is TRBV5-1, the J call TRBJ2-7, with TRBD2 matching 11 bases. Germline CDR1 SGHRS, CDR2 YFSETQ. This CDR3 spans 16 amino acids. V lost 0 bases to trimming and J lost 3 bases; unmatched junction nucleotides: 5. CDR3 residues: CASSLGLAGIYYEQYF. The CDR3 nucleotides are TGCGCCAGCAGCTTGGGACTAGCGGGGATTTACTACGAGCAGTACTTC.

This clone was seen more than once but under ten times. This sequence joins TRBV7-9 and TRBJ2-1; 7 positions match TRBD1. The J segment lost 1 base and the V segment lost 5 bases, leaving 5 bases of the junction unmatched. CDR1 is SEHNR and CDR2 is FQNEAQ in the germline V gene (reference sequence). CDR3 size: 15 residues. CDR3 sequence reads: CASSPGQTSYNEQFF. The DNA for the CDR3 is TGTGCCAGCAGCCCGGGACAGACATCCTACAATGAGCAGTTCTTC.

V and J are TRBV4-1 and TRBJ2-7, with D possibly being TRBD1 (6 bases). CDR1 is MGHRA and CDR2 is YSYEKL in the germline V gene. The CDR3 has 16 residues. V was clipped by 2 bases and J by 5 bases, with 19 bases between them. The chain's CDR3 is CASSQPRQGYGHEQYF. CDR3 coding DNA: TGCGCCAGCAGCCAACCCCGGCAGGGGTACGGTCACGAGCAGTACTTC.